This record looks at one TCR beta chain sequence and its context. Its target is unknown. These data come from a study of shared clonotypes between healthy human individuals. Overall study context: Ranging from 18 to 49 in age, donors were two women and a few men. Study-wide points: Generation probability values for non-shared clonotypes were lower than those for clonotypes shared by all four donors.

Naive-designated CD8 cells lacked CD45RO, were positively enriched for CCR7, and omitted terminally differentiated effector memory CD45RA+ cells. Per the germline V gene, CDR1 is PRHDT and CDR2 is FYEKMQ (reference sequence). V was clipped by 0 bases and J by 1 base, with 10 bases between them. The CDR3 runs 15 residues. The assay ran at deep level. Under the authors' procedure: Junction-only immunoSEQ data arrived without quality scores, meaning filtering differed. TCRdb keeps only in-frame clones here, not all; method: immunoSEQ multiplex PCR. That table furnishes V, J and clone size, whereas the DNA furnished D and trimming. The sample has over 2 million clones; just under 95% are singletons.

The sequencing sample was made of naive CD8+ T cells sorted from blood. The TCR originated in a young man in good health. The chain uses TRBV13 and TRBJ2-7; the D gene is possibly TRBD2 (6 bases). The CDR3 protein is CASSLGLARSYEQYF. In DNA, the CDR3 is TGTGCCAGCAGCTTAGGCCTAGCGCGGTCCTACGAGCAGTACTTC.